This T cell receptor (beta chain) was retrieved from a study of blood T cell repertoires in COVID-19. Study-level background: The study drew acute and convalescent COVID-19 samples from the United States, Italy and Spain. PBMCs, B-cell-depleted T cells, or T cells were the source of the cDNA or gDNA that made up the material.

CDR1 is MGHRA, CDR2 YSYEKL, per germline. The CDR3 extends over 16 amino acids. V was pared by 0 bases and J by 4 bases, with 15 bases between. Methods used by the authors: Quantification of nucleated cells was approximated via reference gene primer amplification. The assay was immunoSEQ multiplex PCR, and TCRdb's table has in-frame clones only and misses some. Clone size and V and J calls were adopted from that table, with D and trimming inferred from the DNA. The sample lists fewer than 350,000 clones, about four fifths occurring once. The chain links TRBV4-1 to TRBJ1-2; D ambiguous. The sequence came from a woman aged 60 to 75 with active or convalescent COVID-19. The sequencing input was peripheral blood. For the CDR3, the DNA is TGCGCCAGCAGCCAAGATGATTTAGTGGCAGGCTATGGCTACACCTTC. It codes for CASSQDDLVAGYGYTF.